This T cell receptor (beta chain) is from a study of T-cell memory formation after mild COVID-19. TCRdb processed the 5' RACE reads anew with MiXCR; each CDR3 protein has one entry. The sample comprises around 440,000 distinct CDR3 sequences, about 18% of which are singletons, and roughly an eighth rests with the top ten. The CDR3 is 13 residues long. CDR1 is DFQATT and CDR2 is SNEGSKA in the germline V gene (reference sequence). The V gene lost 1 base and the J gene lost 1 base, with 7 bases spanning the gap. Sequencing was carried out using PBMCs or a T cell subset sorted from them (not recorded which). V usage is TRBV20-1 and J usage is TRBJ2-5, with D perhaps matching TRBD1 (5 bases). The sequence was collected from an adult woman who had mild COVID-19 (a few samples of this study predate the infection). Cell type and time point are not known. The CDR3 sequence is CSARVRGQETQYF. The CDR3 bases are TGCAGTGCTAGAGTAAGGGGCCAAGAGACCCAGTACTTC.